This T cell receptor (beta chain) stems from a study of blood T cell repertoires in COVID-19. Study in general: Donors in the United States, Italy and Spain gave samples during acute or convalescent COVID-19. From T cells, B-cell-depleted T cells, or PBMCs came the material, which was cDNA or gDNA.

CDR1 SGHVS and CDR2 FNYEAQ come from the germline V gene. The CDR3 is 15 residues long. V shed 2 bases and J 4 bases; nucleotides not matched to a gene: 2. Sequencing used immunoSEQ multiplex PCR; TCRdb keeps in-frame clones, though not all of them. The repertoire consists of about 150,000 clones, with 65% to 85% occurring once and the leading ten covering approximately 11%. The chain couples TRBV7-6 to TRBJ2-1; TRBD1 agrees at 10 bases. The material sequenced was peripheral blood. The TCR sequence derives from a man between 65 and 80 years old with active or convalescent COVID-19. The CDR3 sequence is CASSLSGQGYNEQFF. As DNA, the CDR3 is TGTGCCAGCAGCTTATCGGGACAGGGGTACAATGAGCAGTTCTTC.